This TCR beta chain was obtained from a study of shared clonotypes between healthy human individuals (dated by TCRdb to the early 2020s). Study-wide context: The cohort included a few men and a couple of women between 18 and 49 years of age. For each donor, CD4 naive and CD4 memory were each given three plates, CD8 naive was given two plates, and CD8 memory was given one plate. Leukapheresis yielded between about 0.85 and 10 billion PBMCs per donor. To estimate repertoire size and how much clonotype sharing occurs between individuals, the study deeply sequenced the blood TCR repertoires of five healthy adults. To increase sequencing depth and limit assay-specific biases, TCR repertoire library preparation and sequencing were carried out by different laboratories using diverse techniques. The study at large found these results: The genetic and exposure-history diversity represented was limited by the small number of donors. Rarefaction of sorted-subset datasets indicated incomplete sequencing despite the large sequencing depth. Estimated clonotype richness was generally larger for naive than for memory subsets. Sharing across a few donors was observed for roughly 5% of naive CD4, about 3.2% of naive CD8, 2% to 2.5% of memory CD4, and roughly 0.4% of memory CD8 clonotypes. Clonotypes shared by all four sorted-subset donors showed higher generation probabilities than non-shared clonotypes. Pairwise subsampling led to the expectation that sequencing depth would affect the degree of clonotype sharing among donors. Sampling was restricted to blood, and TCR repertoires in tissues likely differ from the TCR repertoires found in blood.

This clone occurred once. Its antigen remains unidentified. Per-base qualities were not stored, and no clone one base away is much larger. The CDR3 contains 14 residues, cysteine and phenylalanine counted. Of all the DNA, just the CDR3 is kept, 42 bases in frame from base 1. From the germline V gene, CDR1 is MGHRA and CDR2 is YSYEKL. From V the trimming removes 3 bases and from J it removes 15 bases, while the gene matches leave 13 bases of the junction unaccounted for. Donors were healthy HIV-negative adults with no recently reported acute infections or vaccinations. All donors were Caucasian adults living in Nashville, Tennessee, USA. CD4+ T cells were enriched by magnetic negative selection, after which naive cells were positively selected on CD45RA and the negative fraction was taken as the memory subset. Blood was obtained by leukapheresis, after which PBMCs were separated by Ficoll-Histopaque density gradient centrifugation and cryopreserved in liquid nitrogen vapor phase. Analytical flow cytometry was used to check the purity and quantity of every magnetically sorted T cell population. Genomic DNA was isolated from each sorted fraction and quantified by UV absorbance on a Nanodrop 2000c.

Using the deep immunoSEQ assay, TCR CDR3 regions were amplified from genomic DNA by multiplex PCR. Genomic DNA extracted from each cell subset was distributed evenly over all wells of several immunoSEQ 96-well plates, and each plate served as one replicate. For sorted subsets, 150 to 250 ng genomic DNA, equal to 25,000 to 35,000 T cell genomes, was loaded into each replicate PCR. The purified libraries were quantified using a Qubit 3.0 fluorometer, sized with a Bioanalyzer 2100, and then quantified again using the KAPA Library Quantification kit. Each immunoSEQ 96-well plate was sequenced on its own single-read 150-cycle Illumina NextSeq 550 flow cell. Concerning the study's data processing: The immunoSEQ output contained only junctional sequences without quality scores, so filtering could not match that applied to full-length reads. To assign V/J genes and CDR3, sequences were annotated against IMGT germline references using PyIR, a Python wrapper for IgBLAST v1.9. Reads were removed for weak V/J assignments (E-value above 1e-6), missing CDR3, stop codons, out-of-frame junctions, or ambiguous translated residues. V3J clonotypes were defined as sequences sharing the same inferred V gene, J gene, and CDR3 amino acid sequence. The percentage overlap between two repertoires was calculated by dividing the number of shared unique clonotypes by the size of the smaller repertoire. Three approaches were used to assess repertoire richness: RTK rarefaction, the Chao1 estimator, and Recon v2.1 estimates of unobserved clonotypes. Generation probabilities were computed with OLGA for all TCRbeta clonotypes obtained by the gDNA method from several donors. The source is immuneACCESS, and TCRdb retained only in-frame sequences with V and J called. Part of the clones is not carried over; for the studies checked, unresolved V genes explain less than half of this, and the remainder is unexplained. The D gene and trimming were derived from the DNA, and the V and J assignments and clone size from that table. The sample includes approximately 2.3 million clones, with approximately 93% observed a single time. 0.35% to 0.45% of the sample lies in the top ten.

This chain is built from TRBV4-1 and TRBJ2-1; TRBD1 matches 8 bases in the middle. Sequencing used naive CD4+ T cells from PBMCs. Per the publication, the cell subset or site label means: CD45RA+ positively selected. This receptor was taken from a man aged 18 to 29 in good health. Some clones in this sample may be carry-over from other donors' samples. This receptor carries the CDR3 CASSHLGAPGGLFF. The DNA sequence is as follows: TGCGCCAGCAGCCATCTTGGGGCCCCAGGGGGCCTGTTCTTC.